This T cell receptor beta chain derives from a study of blood T cell repertoires in COVID-19. Across the whole study: Sites in the United States, Italy and Spain provided acute and convalescent COVID-19 samples. PBMCs, B-cell-depleted T cells, or T cells provided the cDNA or gDNA that made up the material.

In the original analysis: Using reference gene primer amplification, nucleated cell counts were estimated. Libraries were prepared by immunoSEQ multiplex PCR; TCRdb keeps only in-frame clonotypes and omits some of them. V, J and clone size were drawn from that table, and D and trimming were deduced from the DNA. Among 200,000 to 250,000 clones listed, 80% were seen once. Germline loops: CDR1 MDHEN, CDR2 SYDVKM. Trimming removed 4 bases from V and 5 bases from J, with 15 bases in between. This CDR3 region has 15 residues. J is TRBJ1-5 and V is TRBV28; TRBD1 is a possible D gene (5 bases). The sequencing sample was made of peripheral blood. The clonotype was recovered from a woman in her 70s with acute or convalescent COVID-19. CDR3 protein: CASSSQGPSYQPQHF. As DNA, the CDR3 is TGTGCCAGCAGTTCCCAGGGCCCTTCCTATCAGCCCCAGCATTTT.